This TCR beta chain is drawn from a study of blood T cell repertoires in COVID-19. Original analysis: It was from reference gene primer amplification that nucleated cell counts were estimated. The data were produced by immunoSEQ multiplex PCR, yet TCRdb's version contains in-frame clones alone and is incomplete. D and trimming were read from the DNA, whereas the V and J calls and clone size are those reported in that table. The data show 170,000 or so clones, approximately 83% seen once. Germline CDR1 and CDR2: SGHTA and FQGNSA. This CDR3 has 13 amino acids. Trimming shortened V by 0 bases and J by 2 bases, and 5 bases separated the two germline ends.

The TCR was taken from a woman aged 60-75 years with acute or convalescent COVID-19. The rearrangement uses TRBV7-2 and TRBJ2-7; a possible D gene is TRBD2 (5 bases). Sequencing input: peripheral blood. In DNA, the CDR3 is TGTGCCAGCAGCTTAGCCGGGACCTACGAGCAGTACTTC. Encoded protein: CASSLAGTYEQYF.